Given below is one T cell receptor beta chain in context. Its antigen is not identified. The CDR3 runs to 14 residues. V shed 10 bases and J shed 1 base, with 16 bases lying between them. In germline, CDR1 is SGHNT, CDR2 YYREEE (reference sequence). The data were taken from a study of radiotherapy plus CTLA-4 blockade in lung cancer. Sequenced by immunoSEQ multiplex PCR; TCRdb stores in-frame clones only, minus some. The sample has about 88,000 clones, more than 70% seen once. General study results and limits: Response was reportedly best predicted by early blood T cell clone dynamics, with interferon-beta.

The material sequenced was peripheral blood, taken from a patient treated with radiotherapy plus ipilimumab. This chain joins TRBV5-4 and TRBJ2-3; tentatively, D is TRBD2 (5 bases). This clonotype originated in a human donor with non-small cell lung cancer that progressed on radiotherapy plus ipilimumab. The CDR3 region is CAVREQFGTDTQYF. In DNA form, the CDR3 reads TGTGCCGTCCGGGAACAGTTTGGCACAGATACGCAGTATTTT.